This TCR beta chain is from a study of monozygotic twins with inflammatory bowel disease. Points from the study as a whole: Neither one strong signal nor one clonotype associated with IBD was supported.

For each CDR3 protein, TCRdb gives one entry from its re-call of the 5' RACE reads, without DNA. The sample table includes some 160,000 distinct CDR3 sequences. The germline gives CDR1 KGHSH, CDR2 LQKENI. The CDR3 covers 15 residues. Worth noting for this clonotype: Its antigen is undetermined.

The chain links TRBV18 to TRBJ1-5; as DNA is missing, the TRBD1 call by TCRdb cannot be tested. This receptor was taken from a human donor with ulcerative colitis or Crohn's disease, or a healthy co-twin of an affected twin (not recorded which). The sequencing sample was made of blood. The CDR3: CASSRGPGRDQPQHF. Full variable domain (missing parts from reference TRBV18 and TRBJ1-5): NAGVMQNPRHLVRRRGQEARLRCSPMKGHSHVYWYRQLPEEGLKFMVYLQKENIIDESGMPKERFSAEFPKEGPSILRIQQVVRGDSAAYFCASSRGPGRDQPQHFGDGTRLSIL.